Below, 27 T cell receptor beta chains from the same sample are listed, as sequenced in a study of beta chain features in type 1 diabetes. Study-wide findings and caveats: Moderately but significantly shorter TCRB CDR3s were found in Type 1 diabetes patients in all four CD4+ subsets.

Expressed TCRB transcripts were sequenced because the isolated RNA had all been reverse transcribed beforehand. Sequencing used immunoSEQ multiplex PCR; TCRdb keeps in-frame clones, though not all of them. The sample has about 660,000 clones, over 12% seen once. These receptors have no identified antigens. Material for sequencing was naive CD4+ T cells from blood. All receptors derive from a man between 18 and 35 years old with type 1 diabetes.

This clone came up a few times. V gene TRBV30 combines with J gene TRBJ1-1, with D maybe TRBD1 (5 bases). Per germline, CDR1 GTSNPN and CDR2 SVGIG (reference sequence). The CDR3 has 14 amino acids. The V gene lost 4 bases and the J gene lost 1 base, with 13 bases spanning the gap. CDR3 bases: TGTGCCTGGACCAGGGCGGGAGCGAACACTGAAGCTTTCTTT. Protein product: CAWTRAGANTEAFF.

The CDR3 sequence: CAISESGSLINEQFF. For the CDR3, the DNA is TGTGCCATCAGTGAGTCAGGAAGCCTGATCAATGAGCAGTTCTTC. The V and J genes are TRBV10-3 and TRBJ2-1; D is unclear. The germline CDR1 and CDR2 sequences are ENHRY and SYGVKD. The length of the CDR3 is 15 residues. Trimming pared 0 bases from V and 6 bases from J, leaving 12 bases between.

This sequence joins TRBV6-6 and TRBJ2-3, with D perhaps matching TRBD1 (6 bases). The ends were cut back, 6 bases at V and 6 bases at J, with 10 bases in the middle. In germline, CDR1 is MNHNY, CDR2 SVGAGI (reference sequence). The CDR3 has 12 amino acids. CDR3 in amino acids: CASSSGADTQYF. CDR3 sequence (DNA): TGTGCCAGCAGCTCAGGGGCCGATACGCAGTATTTT.

This sequence joins TRBV7-2 and TRBJ2-6, with D unclear. V was cut by 0 bases and J by 1 base, with 4 bases left in between. Looked up from germline, CDR1 is SGHTA and CDR2 is FQGNSA. There are 15 residues in the CDR3. CDR3 in amino acids: CASSLAGSGANVLTF. The CDR3, as DNA: TGTGCCAGCAGCTTAGCAGGGTCTGGGGCCAACGTCCTGACTTTC.

J is TRBJ1-5 and V is TRBV2; D unresolved. The V gene's germline CDR1 is SNHLY and CDR2 FYNNEI. The CDR3 sequence is 16 residues long. V was cut by 6 bases and J by 3 bases, with 18 bases left in between. CDR3 protein: CASSAFGWGNNQPQHF. The CDR3 DNA reads as TGTGCCAGCAGCGCTTTTGGGTGGGGTAACAATCAGCCCCAGCATTTT.

This clone occurred a few times. This rearrangement joins TRBV30 to TRBJ1-1; no reliable D call. CDR3 length: 15 residues. The germline CDR1 and CDR2 sequences are GTSNPN and SVGIG (reference sequence). Trimming took off 2 bases at V and 4 bases at J, with 17 bases between the two ends. The DNA of the CDR3 is TGTGCCTGGAGTCCTCCGTCCCAATCCAGCACTGAAGCTTTCTTT. Residues: CAWSPPSQSSTEAFF. The full variable domain, completed using reference TRBV30 and TRBJ1-1, is SQTIHQWPATLVQPVGSPLSLECTVEGTSNPNLYWYRQAAGRGLQLLFYSVGIGQISSEVPQNLSASRPQDRQFILSSKKLLLSDSGFYLCAWSPPSQSSTEAFFGQGTRLTVV.

This chain links TRBV11-3 with TRBJ2-2; no reliable D call. Germline values: CDR1 SGHNT, CDR2 YENEEA. The length of the CDR3 is 13 residues. V dropped 3 bases and J dropped 3 bases, with 5 bases sitting between them. Here the CDR3 DNA reads TGTGCCAGCAGCTTTGGAGACACCGGGGAGCTGTTTTTT. Residues: CASSFGDTGELFF.

This chain links TRBV4-2 with TRBJ2-1, with 9 bases aligning to TRBD2. The V and J ends lost 0 bases and 5 bases, in that order; junction bases with no gene match: 5. The germline V gene has CDR1 LGHNA and CDR2 YNFKEQ. The CDR3 length is 16 residues. Written as DNA, the CDR3 is TGTGCCAGCAGCCAAGATCCCCTAGCGGGACACAATGAGCAGTTCTTC. Amino acids: CASSQDPLAGHNEQFF.

V usage is TRBV5-4 and J usage is TRBJ2-7; 11 nucleotides line up with TRBD1. V was pared by 4 bases and J by 1 base, with 4 bases of the junction left unmatched. Germline V CDR1 and CDR2: SGHNT, YYREEE (reference sequence). This CDR3 has 15 amino acids. The CDR3 reads CASSRGQGASYEQYF. CDR3 nucleotides: TGTGCCAGCAGCCGCGGACAGGGGGCATCCTACGAGCAGTACTTC. The entire variable domain, with the rest obtained from reference TRBV5-4 and TRBJ2-7, is as follows: ETGVTQSPTHLIKTRGQQVTLRCSSQSGHNTVSWYQQALGQGPQFIFQYYREEENGRGNFPPRFSGLQFPNYSSELNVNALELDDSALYLCASSRGQGASYEQYFGPGTRLTVT.

The chain uses TRBV2 and TRBJ2-7; tentatively, D is TRBD2 (5 bases). V lost 7 bases and J 6 bases, leaving 19 bases between the germline ends. Looked up from germline, CDR1 is SNHLY and CDR2 is FYNNEI. CDR3 length: 14 amino acids. In nucleotides, the CDR3 is TGTGCCAGCACCCTCACAGATCGGGGAGTCGAGCAGTACTTC. Its protein product is CASTLTDRGVEQYF.

The chain carries TRBV7-2 and TRBJ2-3; D perhaps matches TRBD1 (6 bases). V lost 9 bases, J lost 5 bases, and 18 bases lay in between. Germline assignment: CDR1 SGHTA and CDR2 FQGNSA. The CDR3 runs 14 residues. CDR3 coding DNA: TGTGCCAGTGGGGGCACCCACGCCGGAGATACGCAGTATTTT. Protein: CASGGTHAGDTQYF.

This clone has more than one count but fewer than ten. The V call is TRBV6-5, the J call TRBJ2-3; D remains ambiguous. Between the trimmed V and J ends, which lost 0 bases and 4 bases, there was a span of 5 bases. The V gene's germline CDR1 is MNHEY and CDR2 SVGAGI. This CDR3 is 13 amino acids long. CDR3 residues: CASSYSSPDTQYF. Here the CDR3 DNA reads TGTGCCAGCAGTTACTCCAGCCCAGATACGCAGTATTTT.

The chain uses TRBV30 and TRBJ2-2; perhaps TRBD2 as D (6 bases). The length of the CDR3 is 13 residues. Trimming removed 5 bases from V and 6 bases from J, with 13 bases in between. Germline assignment: CDR1 GTSNPN and CDR2 SVGIG (reference sequence). This CDR3 reads CAWWDLAAGELFF. The DNA for the CDR3 is TGTGCCTGGTGGGACTTAGCGGCCGGGGAGCTGTTTTTT.

The rearrangement joins TRBV9 to TRBJ1-6; maybe TRBD1 (6 bases). CDR3 size: 17 residues. Germline CDR1 and CDR2: SGDLS and YYNGEE. The V end lost 0 bases, the J end lost 9 bases, and 19 bases lay between the germline ends. DNA of the CDR3: TGTGCCAGCAGCGTAGGTGACTTAGGGGGGTTCGCTTCACCCCTCCACTTT. As protein: CASSVGDLGGFASPLHF.

The chain combines TRBV11-2 with TRBJ1-5; D uncertain. The CDR3 totals 13 residues. V was pared by 5 bases and J by 4 bases, with 9 bases between. Per the germline V gene, CDR1 is SGHAT and CDR2 is FQNNGV. The chain's CDR3 is CASSVGWNQPQHF. As DNA, the CDR3 is TGTGCCAGCAGCGTAGGGTGGAATCAGCCCCAGCATTTT. Together with reference TRBV11-2 and TRBJ1-5, the CDR3 gives the full variable domain: EAGVAQSPRYKIIEKRQSVAFWCNPISGHATLYWYQQILGQGPKLLIQFQNNGVVDDSQLPKDRFSAERLKGVDSTLKIQPAKLEDSAVYLCASSVGWNQPQHFGDGTRLSIL.

This chain links TRBV4-3 with TRBJ1-4, with TRBD1 matching over 8 bases. There are 16 residues in the CDR3. Losses at the gene ends were 5 bases for V and 6 bases for J; bases not matched to a gene: 11. Per germline, CDR1 LGHNA and CDR2 YSLEER. CDR3 residues: CASSYARGRADEKLFF. The CDR3, as DNA: TGCGCCAGCAGCTATGCCAGGGGGCGAGCTGATGAAAAACTGTTTTTT.

The chain recombines TRBV5-6 with TRBJ2-2, with a weak D call TRBD1 (6 bases). The CDR3 is made up of 14 amino acids. V lost 1 base and J 4 bases, leaving 8 bases between the germline ends. CDR1 and CDR2 (germline): SGHDT, YYEEEE. The CDR3: CASSLQGSTGELFF. CDR3 bases: TGTGCCAGCAGCTTGCAGGGGAGCACCGGGGAGCTGTTTTTT. Full variable domain (outside the CDR3, taken from reference TRBV5-6 and TRBJ2-2): DAGVTQSPTHLIKTRGQQVTLRCSPKSGHDTVSWYQQALGQGPQFIFQYYEEEERQRGNFPDRFSGHQFPNYSSELNVNALLLGDSALYLCASSLQGSTGELFFGEGSRLTVL.

This clone occurred a few times. J is TRBJ2-5 and V is TRBV29-1, with D perhaps given as TRBD1 or TRBD2 (7 bases each). The CDR3 sequence is 13 residues long. Germline assignment: CDR1 SQVTM and CDR2 ANQGSEA. V lost 4 bases and J lost 1, with 10 bases in between. The CDR3 protein is CSVAGGVQETQYF. Here the CDR3 DNA reads TGCAGCGTTGCAGGGGGGGTCCAAGAGACCCAGTACTTC.

V gene TRBV5-1 combines with J gene TRBJ2-5; D is perhaps TRBD2 (6 bases). Between the trimmed V and J ends, which lost 4 bases and 5 bases, there was a span of 15 bases. From germline, CDR1 is SGHRS and CDR2 YFSETQ. The CDR3 is 14 residues long. The CDR3: CASSGGANRETQYF. The CDR3 region has the DNA TGCGCCAGCAGCGGCGGGGCCAATAGGGAGACCCAGTACTTC.

This clone was seen more than once but under ten times. This sequence joins TRBV18 and TRBJ2-1; weak D call: TRBD1 (5 bases). Trimming pared 1 base from V and 7 bases from J, leaving 11 bases between. CDR1 is KGHSH and CDR2 is LQKENI in the germline V gene. The CDR3 length is 14 residues. CDR3 in DNA: TGTGCCAGCTCACCACAGGGGTTAAAAAATGAGCAGTTCTTC. Protein: CASSPQGLKNEQFF.

V and J are TRBV6-6 and TRBJ1-1, with 10 bases matching TRBD1. The V gene end was trimmed by 5 bases and the J gene end by 4 bases; junction bases not matched to a gene: 10. The CDR3 loop spans 16 amino acids. Germline V CDR1 and CDR2: MNHNY, SVGAGI (reference sequence). The CDR3 region is CASSPRDRGRSTEAFF. The CDR3 DNA sequence: TGTGCCAGCAGTCCCCGGGACAGGGGAAGGAGCACTGAAGCTTTCTTT.

This clone was seen only a few times. The CDR3 loop reads CASSQVDGGTLEAFF. The CDR3 DNA sequence: TGTGCCAGCAGCCAAGTCGACGGGGGAACACTTGAAGCTTTCTTT. This chain connects TRBV4-2 to TRBJ1-1; TRBD1 might be the D (5 bases). The CDR3 length is 15 residues. Deletions cut 1 base from V and 7 bases from J, with 16 bases between. Germline V lookup: CDR1 LGHNA, CDR2 YNFKEQ.

Only a few counts were recorded for this clone. Other DNA sequences in this specimen translate into the identical CDR3. The chain is built from TRBV7-2 and TRBJ2-4; 8 nucleotides match TRBD1. This CDR3 has 15 residues. V lost 5 bases, J lost 3 bases, and 6 bases stayed unmatched. Per germline, CDR1 SGHTA and CDR2 FQGNSA. CDR3: CASSPLDRDKNIQYF. CDR3 bases: TGTGCCAGCAGCCCACTGGACAGGGACAAAAACATTCAGTACTTC. Full variable domain (rest looked up from reference TRBV7-2 and TRBJ2-4): GAGVSQSPSNKVTEKGKDVELRCDPISGHTALYWYRQSLGQGLEFLIYFQGNSAPDKSGLPSDRFSAERTGGSVSTLTIQRTQQEDSAVYLCASSPLDRDKNIQYFGAGTRLSVL.

The rearrangement uses TRBV4-1 and TRBJ1-1, with D possibly TRBD1 on 6 matching bases. Germline V gives CDR1 MGHRA, CDR2 YSYEKL. CDR3 length: 14 amino acids. V gave up 0 bases and J gave up 1 base, with 6 bases separating them. In nucleotides, the CDR3 is TGCGCCAGCAGCCAAGAACAGGGGAACACTGAAGCTTTCTTT. It is translated as CASSQEQGNTEAFF.

The chain combines TRBV30 with TRBJ2-3; D unresolved. The CDR3 covers 13 residues. The ends were cut back, 2 bases at V and 2 bases at J, with 8 bases in the middle. Per the germline V gene, CDR1 is GTSNPN and CDR2 is SVGIG (reference sequence). CDR3 bases: TGTGCCTGGAGTCGGAGCTACACAGATACGCAGTATTTT. Translating gives CAWSRSYTDTQYF. Full variable domain (remainder filled in from reference TRBV30 and TRBJ2-3): SQTIHQWPATLVQPVGSPLSLECTVEGTSNPNLYWYRQAAGRGLQLLFYSVGIGQISSEVPQNLSASRPQDRQFILSSKKLLLSDSGFYLCAWSRSYTDTQYFGPGTRLTVL.

Worth noting for this clone: Other DNA sequences from this sample encode an identical CDR3 as well. The DNA for the CDR3 is TGTGCCAGCAGCCCGAATGGGGAGACCCAGTACTTC. It yields the protein CASSPNGETQYF. The chain is built from TRBV7-2 and TRBJ2-5; no clear D. CDR1 is SGHTA, CDR2 FQGNSA, per germline. V was trimmed by 5 bases and J by 5 bases, leaving 9 bases between them. The CDR3 totals 12 residues.

This clone was detected a few times. The rearrangement uses TRBV25-1 and TRBJ2-1; 9 nucleotides line up with TRBD1. The V gene end was trimmed by 7 bases and the J gene end by 5 bases; junction bases not matched to a gene: 9. Germline CDR1 is MGHDK and CDR2 is SYGVNS. CDR3 length equals 15 residues. CDR3 DNA sequence: TGTGCCAGCAATGACCGGGACAGGGTCCACAATGAGCAGTTCTTC. Translated: CASNDRDRVHNEQFF.